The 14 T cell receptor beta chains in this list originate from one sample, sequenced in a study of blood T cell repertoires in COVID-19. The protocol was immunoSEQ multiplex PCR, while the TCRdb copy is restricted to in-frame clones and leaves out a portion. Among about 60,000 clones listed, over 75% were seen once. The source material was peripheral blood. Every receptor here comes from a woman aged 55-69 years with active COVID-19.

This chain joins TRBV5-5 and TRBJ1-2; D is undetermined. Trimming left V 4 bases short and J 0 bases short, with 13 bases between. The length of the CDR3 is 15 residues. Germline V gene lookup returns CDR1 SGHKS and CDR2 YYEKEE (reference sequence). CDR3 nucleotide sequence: TGTGCCAGCAGCCTAGCAGCGGGAGCTAACTATGGCTACACCTTC. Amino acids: CASSLAAGANYGYTF.

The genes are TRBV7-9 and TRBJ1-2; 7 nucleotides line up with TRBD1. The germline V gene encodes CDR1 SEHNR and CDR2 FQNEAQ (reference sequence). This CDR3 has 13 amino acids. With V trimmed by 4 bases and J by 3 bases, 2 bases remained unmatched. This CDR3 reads CASSSDRDYGYTF. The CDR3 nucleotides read TGTGCCAGCAGCTCTGACAGGGACTATGGCTACACCTTC.

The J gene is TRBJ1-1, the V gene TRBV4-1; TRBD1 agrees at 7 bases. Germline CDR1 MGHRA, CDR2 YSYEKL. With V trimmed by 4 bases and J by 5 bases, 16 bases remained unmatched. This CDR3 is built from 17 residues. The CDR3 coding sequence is TGCGCCAGCAGCCCGCGGGAGGGGGCGCTGTCTCTGACTGAAGCTTTCTTT. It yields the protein CASSPREGALSLTEAFF.

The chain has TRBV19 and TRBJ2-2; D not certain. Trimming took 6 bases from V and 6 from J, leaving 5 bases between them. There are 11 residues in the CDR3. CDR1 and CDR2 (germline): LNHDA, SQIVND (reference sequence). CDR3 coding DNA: TGTGCCAGTAGGGCTTCCGGGGAGCTGTTTTTT. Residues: CASRASGELFF.

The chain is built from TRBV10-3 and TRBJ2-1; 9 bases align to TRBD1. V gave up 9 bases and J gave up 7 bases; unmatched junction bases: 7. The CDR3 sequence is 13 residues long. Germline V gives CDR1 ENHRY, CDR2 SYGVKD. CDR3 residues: CAIGDRVVNEQFF. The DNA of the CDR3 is TGTGCCATTGGGGACAGGGTGGTAAATGAGCAGTTCTTC.

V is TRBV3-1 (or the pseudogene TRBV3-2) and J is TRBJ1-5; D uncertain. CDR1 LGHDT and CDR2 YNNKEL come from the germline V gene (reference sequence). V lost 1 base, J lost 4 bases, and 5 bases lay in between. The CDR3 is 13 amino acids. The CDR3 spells CASSQGGNQPQHF. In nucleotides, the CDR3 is TGTGCCAGCAGCCAAGGAGGGAATCAGCCCCAGCATTTT.

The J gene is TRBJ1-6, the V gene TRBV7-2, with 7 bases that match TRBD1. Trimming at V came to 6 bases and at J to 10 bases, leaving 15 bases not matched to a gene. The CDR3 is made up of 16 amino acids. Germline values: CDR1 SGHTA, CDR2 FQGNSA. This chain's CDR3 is CASSLQGSRVGSPLHF. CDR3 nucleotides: TGTGCCAGCAGTCTACAGGGGTCCAGGGTCGGGTCACCCCTCCACTTT.

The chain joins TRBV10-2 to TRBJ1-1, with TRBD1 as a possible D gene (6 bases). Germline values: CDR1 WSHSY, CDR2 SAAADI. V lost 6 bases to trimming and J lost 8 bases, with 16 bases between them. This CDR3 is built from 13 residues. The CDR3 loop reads CASRWGQRSEAFF. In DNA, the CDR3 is TGCGCCAGCAGGTGGGGGCAAAGATCAGAAGCTTTCTTT.

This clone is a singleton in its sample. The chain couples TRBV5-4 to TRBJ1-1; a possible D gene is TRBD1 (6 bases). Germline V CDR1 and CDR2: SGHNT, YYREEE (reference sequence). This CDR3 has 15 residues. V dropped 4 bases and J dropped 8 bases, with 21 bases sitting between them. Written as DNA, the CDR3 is TGTGCCAGCAGCCCCCCCGCGGGGGGCTGGAGGGAAGCTTTCTTT. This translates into CASSPPAGGWREAFF.

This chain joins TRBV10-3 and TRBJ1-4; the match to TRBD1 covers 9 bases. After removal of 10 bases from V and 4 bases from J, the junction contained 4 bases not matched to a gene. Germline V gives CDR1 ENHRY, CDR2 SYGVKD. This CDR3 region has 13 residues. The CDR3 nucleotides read TGTGCCACCGCGGGACAGGGTAATGAAAAACTGTTTTTT. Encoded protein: CATAGQGNEKLFF.

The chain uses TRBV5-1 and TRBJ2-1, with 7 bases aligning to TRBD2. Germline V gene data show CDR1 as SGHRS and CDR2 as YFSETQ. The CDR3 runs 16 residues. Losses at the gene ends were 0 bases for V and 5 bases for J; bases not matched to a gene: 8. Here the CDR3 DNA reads TGCGCCAGCAGCTTGGGTCCAGCGGGGACCAACAATGAGCAGTTCTTC. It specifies CASSLGPAGTNNEQFF.

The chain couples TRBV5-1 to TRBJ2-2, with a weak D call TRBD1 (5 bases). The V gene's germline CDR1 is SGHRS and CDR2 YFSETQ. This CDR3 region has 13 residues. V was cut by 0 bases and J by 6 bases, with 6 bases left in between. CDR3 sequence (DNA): TGCGCCAGCAGCTTGGGACAGCCCGGGGAGCTGTTTTTT. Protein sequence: CASSLGQPGELFF.

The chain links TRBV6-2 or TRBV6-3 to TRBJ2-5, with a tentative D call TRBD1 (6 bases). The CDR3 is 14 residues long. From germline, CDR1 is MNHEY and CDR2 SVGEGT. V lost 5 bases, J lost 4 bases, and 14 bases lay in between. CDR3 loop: CASSPYRASETQYF. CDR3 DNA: TGTGCCAGCAGTCCATACAGGGCTTCAGAGACCCAGTACTTC.

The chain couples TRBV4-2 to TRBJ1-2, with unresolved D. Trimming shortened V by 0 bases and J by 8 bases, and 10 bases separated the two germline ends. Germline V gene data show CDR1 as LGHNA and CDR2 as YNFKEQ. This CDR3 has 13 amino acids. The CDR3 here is CASSQDQAAGYTF. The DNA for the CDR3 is TGTGCCAGCAGCCAAGATCAGGCAGCCGGCTACACCTTC.